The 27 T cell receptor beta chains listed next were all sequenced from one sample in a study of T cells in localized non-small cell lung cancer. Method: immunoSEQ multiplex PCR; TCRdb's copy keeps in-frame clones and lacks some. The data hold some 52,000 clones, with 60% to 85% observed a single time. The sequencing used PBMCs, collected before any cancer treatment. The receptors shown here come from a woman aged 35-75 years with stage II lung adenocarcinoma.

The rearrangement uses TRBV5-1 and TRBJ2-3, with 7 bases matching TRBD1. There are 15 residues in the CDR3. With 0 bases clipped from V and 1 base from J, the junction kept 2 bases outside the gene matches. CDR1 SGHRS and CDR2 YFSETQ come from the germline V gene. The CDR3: CASSLGQGGTDTQYF. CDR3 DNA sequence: TGCGCCAGCAGCTTGGGCCAGGGGGGCACAGATACGCAGTATTTT.

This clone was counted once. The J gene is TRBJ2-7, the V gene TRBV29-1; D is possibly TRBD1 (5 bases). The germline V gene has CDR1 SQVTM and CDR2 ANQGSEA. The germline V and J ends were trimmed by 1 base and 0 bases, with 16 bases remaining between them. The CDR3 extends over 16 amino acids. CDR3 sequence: CSVEVGSRTGSYEQYF. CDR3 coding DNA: TGCAGCGTTGAAGTCGGATCGAGAACAGGCTCCTACGAGCAGTACTTC.

In DNA, the CDR3 is TGTGCCAGCAGTCCTCCTCGCCAGCCCCAGCATTTT. Protein: CASSPPRQPQHF. The chain has TRBV28 and TRBJ1-5; the D is unclear. V lost 5 bases, J lost 7 bases, and 9 bases lay in between. This CDR3 spans 12 amino acids. Germline CDR1 MDHEN, CDR2 SYDVKM.

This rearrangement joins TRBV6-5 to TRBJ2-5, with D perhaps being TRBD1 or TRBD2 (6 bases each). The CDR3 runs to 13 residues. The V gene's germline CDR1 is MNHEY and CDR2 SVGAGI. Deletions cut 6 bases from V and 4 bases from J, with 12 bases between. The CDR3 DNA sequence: TGTGCCAGCAGCCACAGGGACTCAGAGACCCAGTACTTC. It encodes CASSHRDSETQYF.

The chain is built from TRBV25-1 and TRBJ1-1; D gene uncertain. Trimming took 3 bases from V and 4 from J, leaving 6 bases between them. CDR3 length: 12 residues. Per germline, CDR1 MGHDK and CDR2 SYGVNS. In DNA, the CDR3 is TGTGCCAGCAGTGATCCGGCCACTGAAGCTTTCTTT. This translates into CASSDPATEAFF.

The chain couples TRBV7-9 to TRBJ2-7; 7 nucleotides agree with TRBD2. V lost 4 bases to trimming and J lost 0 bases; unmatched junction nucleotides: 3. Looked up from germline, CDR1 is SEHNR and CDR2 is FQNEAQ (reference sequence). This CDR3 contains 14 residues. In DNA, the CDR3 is TGTGCCAGCAGCTCAAGCGGGGTCTCCTACGAGCAGTACTTC. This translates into CASSSSGVSYEQYF.

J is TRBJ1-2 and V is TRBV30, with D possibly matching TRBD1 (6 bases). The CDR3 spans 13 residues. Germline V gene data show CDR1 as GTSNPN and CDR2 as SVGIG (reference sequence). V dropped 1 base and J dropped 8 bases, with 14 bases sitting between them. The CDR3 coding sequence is TGTGCCTGGAGTGGGACCCTACAGGGAGGCTACACCTTC. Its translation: CAWSGTLQGGYTF.

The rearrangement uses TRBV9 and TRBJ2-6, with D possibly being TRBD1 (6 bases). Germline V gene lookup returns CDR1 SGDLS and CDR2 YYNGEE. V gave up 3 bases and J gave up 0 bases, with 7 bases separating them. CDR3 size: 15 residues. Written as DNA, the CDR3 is TGTGCCAGCAGCGCGGACAGCTCTGGGGCCAACGTCCTGACTTTC. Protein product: CASSADSSGANVLTF.

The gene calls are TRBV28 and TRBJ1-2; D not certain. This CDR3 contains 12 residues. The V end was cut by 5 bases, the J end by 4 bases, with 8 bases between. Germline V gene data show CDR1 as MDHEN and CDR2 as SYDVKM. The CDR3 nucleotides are TGTGCCAGCAGTAGAGGTGTCTATGGCTACACCTTC. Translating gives CASSRGVYGYTF.

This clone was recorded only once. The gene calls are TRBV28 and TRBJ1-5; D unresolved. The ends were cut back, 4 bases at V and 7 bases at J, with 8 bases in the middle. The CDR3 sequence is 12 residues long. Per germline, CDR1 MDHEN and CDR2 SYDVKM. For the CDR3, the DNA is TGTGCCAGCAGTTATTCGGGACAGCCCCAGCATTTT. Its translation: CASSYSGQPQHF.

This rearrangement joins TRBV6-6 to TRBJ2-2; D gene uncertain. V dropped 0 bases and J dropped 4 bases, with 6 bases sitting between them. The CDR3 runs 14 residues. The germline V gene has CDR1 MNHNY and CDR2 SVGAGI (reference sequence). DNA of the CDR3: TGTGCCAGCAGTTACTCGAGAGCCACCGGGGAGCTGTTTTTT. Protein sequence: CASSYSRATGELFF.

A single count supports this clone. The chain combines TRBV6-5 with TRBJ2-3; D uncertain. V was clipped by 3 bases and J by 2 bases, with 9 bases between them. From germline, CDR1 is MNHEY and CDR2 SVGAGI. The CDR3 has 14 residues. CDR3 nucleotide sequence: TGTGCCAGCAGTTATTCAGAGACCACAGATACGCAGTATTTT. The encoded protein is CASSYSETTDTQYF.

In nucleotides, the CDR3 is TGTGCCAGTAGTATAACTAGCAATCAGCCCCAGCATTTT. It yields the protein CASSITSNQPQHF. The chain couples TRBV19 to TRBJ1-5; D ambiguous. The CDR3 is 13 amino acids. The ends were cut back, 2 bases at V and 0 bases at J, with 2 bases in the middle. Germline CDR1 is LNHDA and CDR2 is SQIVND (reference sequence).

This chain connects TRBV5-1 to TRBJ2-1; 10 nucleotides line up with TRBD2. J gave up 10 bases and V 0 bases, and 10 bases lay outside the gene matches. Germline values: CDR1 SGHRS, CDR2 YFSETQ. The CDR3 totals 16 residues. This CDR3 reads CASSLEGSSGGREQFF. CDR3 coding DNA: TGCGCCAGCAGCTTGGAAGGATCTAGCGGGGGTAGAGAGCAGTTCTTC.

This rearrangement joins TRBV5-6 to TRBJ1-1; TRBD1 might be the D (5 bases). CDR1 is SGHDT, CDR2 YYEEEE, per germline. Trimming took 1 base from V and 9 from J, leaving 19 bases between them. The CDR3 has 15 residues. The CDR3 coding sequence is TGTGCCAGCAGCTTGAGCCGGGGCCCACAGATCCAAGCTTTCTTT. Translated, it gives CASSLSRGPQIQAFF. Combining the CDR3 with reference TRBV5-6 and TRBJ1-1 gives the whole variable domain DAGVTQSPTHLIKTRGQQVTLRCSPKSGHDTVSWYQQALGQGPQFIFQYYEEEERQRGNFPDRFSGHQFPNYSSELNVNALLLGDSALYLCASSLSRGPQIQAFFGQGTRLTVV.

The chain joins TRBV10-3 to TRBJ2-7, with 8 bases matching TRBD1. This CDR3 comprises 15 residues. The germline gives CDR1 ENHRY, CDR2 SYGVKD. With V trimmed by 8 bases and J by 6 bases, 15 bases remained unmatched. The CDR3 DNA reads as TGTGCCATCTCTTCACTACCCGGACAGGGAGGCGAGCAGTACTTC. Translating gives CAISSLPGQGGEQYF.

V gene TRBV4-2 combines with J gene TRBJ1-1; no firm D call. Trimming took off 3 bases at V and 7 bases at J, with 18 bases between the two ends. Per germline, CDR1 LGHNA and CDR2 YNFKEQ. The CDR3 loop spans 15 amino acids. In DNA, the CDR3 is TGTGCCAGCAGCCACGAATCTGGACGGCGAGATGAAGCTTTCTTT. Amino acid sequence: CASSHESGRRDEAFF.

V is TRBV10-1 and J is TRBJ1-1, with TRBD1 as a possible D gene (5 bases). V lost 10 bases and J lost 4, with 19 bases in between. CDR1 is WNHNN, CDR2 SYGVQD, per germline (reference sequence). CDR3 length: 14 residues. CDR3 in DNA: TGCGCCACTTCCCGAACGCAGGGTTTCACTGAAGCTTTCTTT. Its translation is CATSRTQGFTEAFF.

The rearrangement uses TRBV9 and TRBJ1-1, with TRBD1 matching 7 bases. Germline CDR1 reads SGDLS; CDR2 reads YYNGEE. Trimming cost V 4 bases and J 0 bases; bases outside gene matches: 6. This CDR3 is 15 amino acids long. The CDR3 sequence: CASSPLGQLNTEAFF. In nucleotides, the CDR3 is TGTGCCAGCAGCCCCCTGGGACAGTTGAACACTGAAGCTTTCTTT.

The CDR3 is CASLSGGSDTQYF. CDR3 DNA: TGTGCCAGCTTGAGCGGGGGGTCAGATACGCAGTATTTT. This chain joins TRBV13 and TRBJ2-3; 9 positions match TRBD2. After removal of 8 bases from V and 4 bases from J, the junction contained 4 bases not matched to a gene. CDR3 size: 13 residues. Germline V gene sequence: CDR1 PRHDT, CDR2 FYEKMQ (reference sequence).

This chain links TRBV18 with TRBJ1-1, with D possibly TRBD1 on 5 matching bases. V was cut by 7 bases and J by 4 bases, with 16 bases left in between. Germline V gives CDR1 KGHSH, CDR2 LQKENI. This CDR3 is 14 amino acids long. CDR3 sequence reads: CASWEGYTGTEAFF. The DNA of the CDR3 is TGTGCCAGCTGGGAGGGGTATACGGGCACTGAAGCTTTCTTT. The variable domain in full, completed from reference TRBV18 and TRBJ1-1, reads NAGVMQNPRHLVRRRGQEARLRCSPMKGHSHVYWYRQLPEEGLKFMVYLQKENIIDESGMPKERFSAEFPKEGPSILRIQQVVRGDSAAYFCASWEGYTGTEAFFGQGTRLTVV.

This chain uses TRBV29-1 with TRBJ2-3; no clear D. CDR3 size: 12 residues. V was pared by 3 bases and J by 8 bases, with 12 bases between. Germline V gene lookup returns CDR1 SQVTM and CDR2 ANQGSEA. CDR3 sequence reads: CSVEQATGTQYF. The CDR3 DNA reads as TGCAGCGTTGAGCAGGCCACGGGTACGCAGTATTTT.

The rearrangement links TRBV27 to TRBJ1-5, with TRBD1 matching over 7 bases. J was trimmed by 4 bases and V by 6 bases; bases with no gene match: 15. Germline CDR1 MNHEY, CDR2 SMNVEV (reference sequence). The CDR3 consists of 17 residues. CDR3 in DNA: TGTGCCAGCAGCCTTAGACAGGGAGAGGGGACAAATCAGCCCCAGCATTTT. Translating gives CASSLRQGEGTNQPQHF.

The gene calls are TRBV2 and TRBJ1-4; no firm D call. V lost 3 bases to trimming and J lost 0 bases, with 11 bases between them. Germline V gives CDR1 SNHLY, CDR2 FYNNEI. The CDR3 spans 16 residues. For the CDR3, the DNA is TGTGCCAGCAGTGACGAGGGCTGGGCAACTAATGAAAAACTGTTTTTT. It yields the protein CASSDEGWATNEKLFF.

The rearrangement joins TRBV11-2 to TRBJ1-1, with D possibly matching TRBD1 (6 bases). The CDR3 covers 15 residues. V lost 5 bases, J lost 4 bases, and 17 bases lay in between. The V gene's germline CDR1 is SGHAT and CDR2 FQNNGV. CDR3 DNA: TGTGCCAGCAGCCTAGGAGGGGGGCTGGGCACTGAAGCTTTCTTT. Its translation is CASSLGGGLGTEAFF.

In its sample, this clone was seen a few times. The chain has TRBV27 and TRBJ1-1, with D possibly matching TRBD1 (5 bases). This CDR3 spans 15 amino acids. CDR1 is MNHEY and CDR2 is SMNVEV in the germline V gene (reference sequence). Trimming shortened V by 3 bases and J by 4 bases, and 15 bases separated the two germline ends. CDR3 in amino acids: CASSLGRGQGTEAFF. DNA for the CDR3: TGTGCCAGCAGTTTGGGACGGGGCCAGGGCACTGAAGCTTTCTTT.

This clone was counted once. Here the CDR3 DNA reads TGTGCCAGCACCTACCTCGCAGATGGCTACACCTTC. Its protein product is CASTYLADGYTF. This chain connects TRBV7-9 to TRBJ1-2; D unresolved. CDR1 is SEHNR, CDR2 FQNEAQ, per germline (reference sequence). Deletions cut 7 bases from V and 6 bases from J, with 12 bases between. The CDR3 consists of 12 residues.